This T cell receptor beta chain was captured in a study of cytomegalovirus exposure and HLA in healthy donors. Study as a whole: The study placed around 80% of its roughly 400 genotyped donors in the Caucasian-associated ancestry cluster. Whole-study results and caveats: Confirmation was obtained in vitro that three CMV-associated chains are specific for CMV antigens.

Researchers ran the PCR with 60 Vbeta and 13 Jbeta primers. Sequenced by immunoSEQ multiplex PCR; TCRdb stores in-frame clones only, minus some. The sample has tens of thousands of clones, approximately 74% seen once. Trimming stripped 1 base from V and 1 base from J, with 11 bases between. CDR3 length: 16 amino acids. Germline V gene data show CDR1 as LGHNA and CDR2 as YNFKEQ. With regard to this clone: The antigen remains undetermined.

This clonotype was sampled from a man younger than 45 in good health and CMV-seronegative. Source material: PBMCs. J is TRBJ1-5 and V is TRBV4-2; tentative D call: TRBD1 (5 bases). CDR3 DNA sequence: TGTGCCAGCAGCCAAGTTAATTGGGGCAGCAATCAGCCCCAGCATTTT. This codes for CASSQVNWGSNQPQHF.